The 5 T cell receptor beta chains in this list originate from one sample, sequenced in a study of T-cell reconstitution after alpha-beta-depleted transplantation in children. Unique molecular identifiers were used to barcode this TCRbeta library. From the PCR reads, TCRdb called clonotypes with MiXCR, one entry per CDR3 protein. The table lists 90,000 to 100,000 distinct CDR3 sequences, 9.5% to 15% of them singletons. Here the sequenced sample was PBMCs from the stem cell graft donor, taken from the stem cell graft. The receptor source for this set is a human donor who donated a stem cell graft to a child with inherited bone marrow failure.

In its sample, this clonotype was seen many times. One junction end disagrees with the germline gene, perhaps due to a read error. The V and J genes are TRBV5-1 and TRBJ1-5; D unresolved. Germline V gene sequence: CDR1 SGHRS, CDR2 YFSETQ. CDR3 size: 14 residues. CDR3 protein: CVSAVGGSGQPQHF. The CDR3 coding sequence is TGCGTCAGCGCCGTCGGCGGCTCGGGACAGCCCCAGCATTTT.

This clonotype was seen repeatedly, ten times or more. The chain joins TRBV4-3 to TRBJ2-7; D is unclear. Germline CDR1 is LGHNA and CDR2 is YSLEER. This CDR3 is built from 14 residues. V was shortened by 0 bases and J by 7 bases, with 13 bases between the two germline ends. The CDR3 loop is CASSQDLTYGEQYF. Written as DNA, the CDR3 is TGCGCCAGCAGCCAAGATCTAACCTACGGGGAGCAGTACTTC.

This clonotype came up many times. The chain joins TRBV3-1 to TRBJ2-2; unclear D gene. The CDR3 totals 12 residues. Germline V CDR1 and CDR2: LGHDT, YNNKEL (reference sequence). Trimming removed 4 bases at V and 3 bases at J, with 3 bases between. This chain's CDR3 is CASSPDTGELFF. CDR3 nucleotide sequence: TGTGCCAGCAGCCCGGACACCGGGGAGCTGTTTTTT.

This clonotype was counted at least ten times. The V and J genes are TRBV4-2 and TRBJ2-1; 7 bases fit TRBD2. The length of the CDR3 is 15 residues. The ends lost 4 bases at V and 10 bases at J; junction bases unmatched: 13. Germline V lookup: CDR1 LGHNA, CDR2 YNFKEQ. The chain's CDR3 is CASSPVAGTTVEQFF. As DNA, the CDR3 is TGTGCCAGCAGCCCCGTAGCCGGGACTACGGTAGAGCAGTTCTTC.

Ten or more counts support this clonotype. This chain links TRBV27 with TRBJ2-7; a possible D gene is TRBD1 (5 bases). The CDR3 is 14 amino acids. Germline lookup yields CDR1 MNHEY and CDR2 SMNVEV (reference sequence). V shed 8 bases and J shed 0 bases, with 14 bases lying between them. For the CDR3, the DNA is TGTGCCAGCGCGTATTCCCAGGGCTCCTACGAGCAGTACTTC. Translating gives CASAYSQGSYEQYF.